This entry lists 13 T cell receptor beta chains sequenced from one sample in a study of glioma-infiltrating T cells after dendritic cell vaccination. Sequencing was performed with immunoSEQ multiplex PCR; in TCRdb, only in-frame clones are kept and a portion is missing. Here the sample spans approximately 82,000 clones, over 85% being singletons. The starting material was blood, obtained before dendritic cell vaccination. These receptors were collected from a human donor with glioblastoma.

This clone came up once. Here the CDR3 reads CASSIVGGDSNQPQHF. The CDR3 DNA sequence: TGTGCCAGTAGTATAGTGGGAGGGGATAGCAATCAGCCCCAGCATTTT. The J gene is TRBJ1-5, the V gene TRBV19, with D perhaps TRBD1 (5 bases). Deletions cut 1 base from V and 0 bases from J, with 10 bases between. CDR3 size: 16 residues. From germline, CDR1 is LNHDA and CDR2 SQIVND (reference sequence).

The V call is TRBV6-5, the J call TRBJ1-1; 7 bases match TRBD1. The CDR3 has 12 amino acids. Germline V gene sequence: CDR1 MNHEY, CDR2 SVGAGI. Trimming at V came to 6 bases and at J to 3 bases, leaving 1 base not matched to a gene. DNA of the CDR3: TGTGCCAGCAGGGACAGGTACACTGAAGCTTTCTTT. As protein: CASRDRYTEAFF.

This chain links TRBV19 with TRBJ2-1, with 12 bases identical to TRBD2. The CDR3 has 14 residues. Trimming at V came to 5 bases and at J to 8 bases, leaving 4 bases not matched to a gene. Looked up from germline, CDR1 is LNHDA and CDR2 is SQIVND (reference sequence). The CDR3 nucleotides read TGTGCCAGTAGTTCCAGACTAGCGGGGGATGAGCAGTTCTTC. It yields the protein CASSSRLAGDEQFF.

The chain recombines TRBV11-1 with TRBJ2-1, with TRBD1 matching over 12 bases. Germline V gene sequence: CDR1 SGHAT, CDR2 FQDESV (reference sequence). The V and J ends lost 5 bases and 8 bases, in that order; junction bases with no gene match: 7. The CDR3 is 15 residues long. The CDR3 reads CASSTRRDRGHEQFF. CDR3 DNA sequence: TGTGCCAGCAGCACCCGTCGGGACAGGGGGCATGAGCAGTTCTTC. Combining the CDR3 with reference TRBV11-1 and TRBJ2-1 gives the whole variable domain EAEVAQSPRYKITEKSQAVAFWCDPISGHATLYWYRQILGQGPELLVQFQDESVVDDSQLPKDRFSAERLKGVDSTLKIQPAELGDSAMYLCASSTRRDRGHEQFFGPGTRLTVL.

This chain's CDR3 is CASSFWADRGTEAFF. For the CDR3, the DNA is TGTGCCAGCAGCTTTTGGGCCGACAGGGGCACTGAAGCTTTCTTT. The chain links TRBV7-2 to TRBJ1-1; TRBD1 agrees at 8 bases. Germline loops: CDR1 SGHTA, CDR2 FQGNSA. This CDR3 region has 15 residues. After removal of 3 bases from V and 4 bases from J, the junction contained 7 bases not matched to a gene.

The chain links TRBV6-5 to TRBJ2-7; 7 bases map to TRBD1. Germline lookup yields CDR1 MNHEY and CDR2 SVGAGI. The V gene end was trimmed by 5 bases and the J gene end by 3 bases; junction bases not matched to a gene: 7. The CDR3 totals 14 residues. The CDR3 region is CASSRTGVFYEQYF. The CDR3 region has the DNA TGTGCCAGCAGTCGTACAGGGGTGTTCTACGAGCAGTACTTC.

V and J are TRBV7-3 and TRBJ2-3; D may be TRBD1 (5 bases). V lost 5 bases to trimming and J lost 1 base, with 13 bases between them. Germline CDR1 reads SGHTA; CDR2 reads FQGTGA. The CDR3 loop spans 15 amino acids. The CDR3 sequence: CASSLSGIRTDTQYF. CDR3 nucleotides: TGTGCCAGCAGCCTGTCAGGGATTCGCACAGATACGCAGTATTTT.

This rearrangement joins TRBV19 to TRBJ1-5; TRBD1 agrees at 8 bases. CDR1 and CDR2 (germline): LNHDA, SQIVND (reference sequence). The J segment lost 7 bases and the V segment lost 6 bases, leaving 5 bases of the junction unmatched. The CDR3 has 13 amino acids. CDR3 sequence (DNA): TGTGCCAGTAGGACAGGGGAGGGACAGCCCCAGCATTTT. As protein: CASRTGEGQPQHF.

This chain uses TRBV11-3 with TRBJ2-1; 7 bases line up with TRBD2. The V gene end was trimmed by 5 bases and the J gene end by 7 bases; junction bases not matched to a gene: 17. There are 17 residues in the CDR3. Per the germline V gene, CDR1 is SGHNT and CDR2 is YENEEA. The CDR3 here is CASSATGVAGGGNEQFF. DNA for the CDR3: TGTGCCAGCAGCGCGACGGGTGTAGCGGGCGGGGGTAATGAGCAGTTCTTC.

J is TRBJ2-1 and V is TRBV6-5; D remains ambiguous. Trimming left V 5 bases short and J 4 bases short, with 6 bases between. The CDR3 extends over 12 amino acids. CDR1 is MNHEY and CDR2 is SVGAGI in the germline V gene. The CDR3 loop reads CASSTRYNEQFF. Written as DNA, the CDR3 is TGTGCCAGCAGTACGCGATACAATGAGCAGTTCTTC.

This clone was observed a single time. The chain carries TRBV9 and TRBJ2-2; 12 positions match TRBD2. V lost 4 bases and J lost 2; bases outside the gene matches: 6. The germline gives CDR1 SGDLS, CDR2 YYNGEE. CDR3 length: 17 amino acids. Here the CDR3 DNA reads TGTGCCAGCAGCCTGACTAGCGGGGGACTAAACACCGGGGAGCTGTTTTTT. Translating it yields CASSLTSGGLNTGELFF.

This clone was detected once. The chain joins TRBV5-1 to TRBJ2-2; 9 bases fit TRBD1. With V trimmed by 4 bases and J by 6 bases, 7 bases remained unmatched. The germline V gene encodes CDR1 SGHRS and CDR2 YFSETQ. The CDR3 sequence is 15 residues long. The CDR3 sequence is CASSVGTGQSGELFF. The DNA for the CDR3 is TGCGCCAGCAGCGTCGGGACAGGGCAGTCCGGGGAGCTGTTTTTT.

The chain carries TRBV5-1 and TRBJ2-3; 9 nucleotides agree with TRBD1. The CDR3 is 16 amino acids. CDR1 and CDR2 (germline): SGHRS, YFSETQ. The J segment lost 2 bases and the V segment lost 4 bases, leaving 8 bases of the junction unmatched. CDR3 sequence (DNA): TGCGCCAGCAGCATTCGGACAGGGGAGGTCACAGATACGCAGTATTTT. Translating gives CASSIRTGEVTDTQYF.